This T cell receptor (beta chain) was obtained from a study of shared clonotypes between healthy human individuals. Turning to the study itself: The study used three CD4 naive, three CD4 memory, two CD8 naive and one CD8 memory plate per donor. Study observations and caveats: When naive CD4 clonotypes were compared across a few donors, about 4.8% were shared. At large depth, rarefaction still showed sorted-subset sequencing to be incomplete.

Replicate sorted-subset PCRs were loaded with approximately 200 ng DNA, approximately 31,000 T cell genomes. TCRdb's table, derived via immunoSEQ multiplex PCR, lists solely in-frame clones and lacks some. The repertoire holds approximately 2.3 million clones, with over 85% as singletons. As concerns this clone: Its antigen is as yet unknown.

The germline CDR1 and CDR2 sequences are SGHVS and FNYEAQ. V trimming: 7 bases; J trimming: 4 bases; junction bases outside the gene matches: 9. The CDR3 extends over 15 amino acids. Sequenced material: naive CD4+ T cells from PBMCs. Sample subset: CD45RA+ positively selected. The receptor's source is a man between 18 and 35 years old in good health. Some clones in this sample may be carry-over from other donors' samples. The V and J genes are TRBV7-6 and TRBJ2-2; 7 bases align to TRBD1. CDR3 bases: TGTGCCAGCATAGGGTACAGGGGAGTCACCGGGGAGCTGTTTTTT. Amino acid sequence: CASIGYRGVTGELFF.